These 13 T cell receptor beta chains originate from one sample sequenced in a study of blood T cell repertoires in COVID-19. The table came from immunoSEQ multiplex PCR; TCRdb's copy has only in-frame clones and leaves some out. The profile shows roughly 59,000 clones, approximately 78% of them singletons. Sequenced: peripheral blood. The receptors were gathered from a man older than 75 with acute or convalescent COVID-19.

The CDR3 DNA follows: TGTGCCAGCAGCTTCACTAGCGGAAACACAGATACGCAGTATTTT. Its translation is CASSFTSGNTDTQYF. The V call is TRBV5-4, the J call TRBJ2-3; 8 bases match TRBD2. The V and J ends lost 2 bases and 2 bases, in that order; junction bases with no gene match: 4. This CDR3 spans 15 amino acids. CDR1 is SGHNT, CDR2 YYREEE, per germline (reference sequence). The variable domain in full, with the rest retrieved from reference TRBV5-4 and TRBJ2-3, is ETGVTQSPTHLIKTRGQQVTLRCSSQSGHNTVSWYQQALGQGPQFIFQYYREEENGRGNFPPRFSGLQFPNYSSELNVNALELDDSALYLCASSFTSGNTDTQYFGPGTRLTVL.

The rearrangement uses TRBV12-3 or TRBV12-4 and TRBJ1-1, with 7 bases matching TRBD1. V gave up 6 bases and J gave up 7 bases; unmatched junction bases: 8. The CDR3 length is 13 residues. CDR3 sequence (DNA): TGTGCCAGCAGCTTGACTCAGGGGGTTGAAGCTTTCTTT. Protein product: CASSLTQGVEAFF.

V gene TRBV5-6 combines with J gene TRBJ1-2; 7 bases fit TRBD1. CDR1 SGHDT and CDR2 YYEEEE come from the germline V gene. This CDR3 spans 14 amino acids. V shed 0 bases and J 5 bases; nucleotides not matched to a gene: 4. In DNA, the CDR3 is TGTGCCAGCAGCTTGGGACAGGGTGTATATGGCTACACCTTC. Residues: CASSLGQGVYGYTF.

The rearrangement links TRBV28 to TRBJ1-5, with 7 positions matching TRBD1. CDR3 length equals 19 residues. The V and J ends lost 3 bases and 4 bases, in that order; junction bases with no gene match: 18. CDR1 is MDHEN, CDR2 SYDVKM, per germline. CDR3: CASSLVTGAPGGMNQPQHF. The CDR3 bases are TGTGCCAGCAGTTTGGTCACAGGGGCGCCAGGAGGTATGAATCAGCCCCAGCATTTT.

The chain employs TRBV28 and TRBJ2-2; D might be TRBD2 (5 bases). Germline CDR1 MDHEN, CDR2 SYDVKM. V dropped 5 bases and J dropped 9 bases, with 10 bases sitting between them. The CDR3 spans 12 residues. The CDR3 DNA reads TGTGCCAGCAGTCTAACGGGAAGGGAGCTGTTTTTT. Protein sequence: CASSLTGRELFF.

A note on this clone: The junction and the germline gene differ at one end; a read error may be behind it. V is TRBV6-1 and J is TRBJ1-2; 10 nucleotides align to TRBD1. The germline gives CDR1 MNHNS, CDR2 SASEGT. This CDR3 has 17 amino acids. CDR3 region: CASSEEGQGSIGYGYTF. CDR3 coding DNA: TGTGCTAGCAGTGAAGAGGGACAGGGGAGTATTGGCTATGGCTACACCTTC.

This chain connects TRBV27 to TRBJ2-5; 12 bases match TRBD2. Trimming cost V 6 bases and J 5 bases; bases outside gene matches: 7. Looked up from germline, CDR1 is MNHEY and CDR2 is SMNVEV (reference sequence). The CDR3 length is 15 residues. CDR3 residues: CASSVTSGSGETQYF. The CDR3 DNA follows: TGTGCCAGCAGCGTGACTAGCGGGAGTGGGGAGACCCAGTACTTC.

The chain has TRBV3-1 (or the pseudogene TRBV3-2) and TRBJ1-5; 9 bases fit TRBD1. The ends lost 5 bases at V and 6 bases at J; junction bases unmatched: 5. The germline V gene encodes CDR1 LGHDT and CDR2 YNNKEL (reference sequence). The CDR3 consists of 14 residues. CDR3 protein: CASSYRGLGQPQHF. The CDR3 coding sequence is TGTGCCAGCAGCTACAGGGGGCTCGGTCAGCCCCAGCATTTT.

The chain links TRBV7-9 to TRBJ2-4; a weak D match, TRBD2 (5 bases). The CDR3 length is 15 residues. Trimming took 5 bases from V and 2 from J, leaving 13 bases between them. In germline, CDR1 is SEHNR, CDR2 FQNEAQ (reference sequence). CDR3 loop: CASSLDYGSKNIQYF. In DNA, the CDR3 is TGTGCCAGCAGCCTAGACTACGGGTCCAAAAACATTCAGTACTTC.

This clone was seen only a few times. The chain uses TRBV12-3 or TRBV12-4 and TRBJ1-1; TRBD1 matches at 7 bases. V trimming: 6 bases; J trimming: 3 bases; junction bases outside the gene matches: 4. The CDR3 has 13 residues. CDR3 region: CASRTTGDTEAFF. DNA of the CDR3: TGTGCCAGCAGAACAACAGGGGACACTGAAGCTTTCTTT.

CDR3 nucleotides: TGTGCCAGCAGCTTAGACGGGACAGAGGGCTTTGTCACTGAAGCTTTCTTT. This codes for CASSLDGTEGFVTEAFF. The rearrangement uses TRBV11-3 and TRBJ1-1; TRBD1 matches 7 bases. Germline loops: CDR1 SGHNT, CDR2 YENEEA. The CDR3 is 17 amino acids. V gave up 0 bases and J gave up 4 bases; unmatched junction bases: 11. Variable domain in full (rest from reference TRBV11-3 and TRBJ1-1): EAGVVQSPRYKIIEKKQPVAFWCNPISGHNTLYWYLQNLGQGPELLIRYENEEAVDDSQLPKDRFSAERLKGVDSTLKIQPAELGDSAVYLCASSLDGTEGFVTEAFFGQGTRLTVV.

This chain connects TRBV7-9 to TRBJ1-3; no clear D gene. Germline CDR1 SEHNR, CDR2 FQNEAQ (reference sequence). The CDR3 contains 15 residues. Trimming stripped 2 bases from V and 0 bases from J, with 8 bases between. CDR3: CASSLISSSGNTIYF. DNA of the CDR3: TGTGCCAGCAGCTTAATATCTAGCTCTGGAAACACCATATATTTT.

The CDR3 coding sequence is TGTGCCTGGAGTCTCCGAGGATCATTCTACACCTTC. Amino acid sequence: CAWSLRGSFYTF. The chain is built from TRBV30 and TRBJ1-2; unclear D gene. Trimming took 2 bases from V and 10 from J, leaving 14 bases between them. CDR1 is GTSNPN, CDR2 SVGIG, per germline (reference sequence). This CDR3 spans 12 amino acids.